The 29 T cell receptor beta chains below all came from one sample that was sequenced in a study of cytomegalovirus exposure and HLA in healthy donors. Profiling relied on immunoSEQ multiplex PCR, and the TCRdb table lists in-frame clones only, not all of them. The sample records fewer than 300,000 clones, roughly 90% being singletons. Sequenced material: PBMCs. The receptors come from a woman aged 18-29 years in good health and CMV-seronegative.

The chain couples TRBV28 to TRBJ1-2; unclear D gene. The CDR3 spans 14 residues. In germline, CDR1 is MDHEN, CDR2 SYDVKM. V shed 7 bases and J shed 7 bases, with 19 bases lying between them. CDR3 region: CASMGGGIGSGYTF. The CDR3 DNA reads TGTGCCAGCATGGGTGGAGGAATCGGTTCTGGCTACACCTTC.

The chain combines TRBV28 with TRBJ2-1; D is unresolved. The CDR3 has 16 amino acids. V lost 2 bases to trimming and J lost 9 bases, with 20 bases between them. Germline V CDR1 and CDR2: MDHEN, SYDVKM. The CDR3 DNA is TGTGCCAGCAGTTTAAGAGCTTCCCTTGCCGTAGTTGAGCAGTTCTTC. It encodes CASSLRASLAVVEQFF.

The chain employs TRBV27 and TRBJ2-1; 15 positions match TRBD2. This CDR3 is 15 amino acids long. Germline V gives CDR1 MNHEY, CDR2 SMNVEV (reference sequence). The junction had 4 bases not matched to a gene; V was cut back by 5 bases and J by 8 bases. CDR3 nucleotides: TGTGCCAGCAGTCTAGGACTAGCGGGAGGGTATGAGCAGTTCTTC. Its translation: CASSLGLAGGYEQFF.

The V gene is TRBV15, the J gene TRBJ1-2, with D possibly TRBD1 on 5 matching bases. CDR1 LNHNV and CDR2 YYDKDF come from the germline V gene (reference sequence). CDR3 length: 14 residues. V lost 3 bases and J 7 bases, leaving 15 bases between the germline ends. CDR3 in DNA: TGTGCCACCAGCAGCAAGAAGCGGGGGTTTGGCTACACCTTC. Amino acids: CATSSKKRGFGYTF.

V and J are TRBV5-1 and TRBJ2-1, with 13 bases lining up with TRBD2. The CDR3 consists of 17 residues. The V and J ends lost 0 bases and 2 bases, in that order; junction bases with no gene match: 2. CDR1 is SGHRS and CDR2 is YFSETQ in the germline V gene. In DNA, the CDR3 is TGCGCCAGCAGCTTGGGCGGGACTAGCGGGGCCTACAATGAGCAGTTCTTC. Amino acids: CASSLGGTSGAYNEQFF.

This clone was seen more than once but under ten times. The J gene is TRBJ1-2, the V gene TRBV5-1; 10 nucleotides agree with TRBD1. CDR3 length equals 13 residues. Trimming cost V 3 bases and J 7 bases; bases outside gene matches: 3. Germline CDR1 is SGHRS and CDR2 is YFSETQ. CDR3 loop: CASSYGQGGGYTF. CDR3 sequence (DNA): TGCGCCAGCAGCTACGGACAGGGGGGTGGCTACACCTTC.

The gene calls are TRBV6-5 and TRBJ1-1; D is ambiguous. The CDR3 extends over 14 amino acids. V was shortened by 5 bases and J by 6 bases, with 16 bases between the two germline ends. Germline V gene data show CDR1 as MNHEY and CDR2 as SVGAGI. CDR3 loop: CASSPAPVLAEAFF. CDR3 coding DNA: TGTGCCAGCAGTCCTGCACCAGTCCTCGCTGAAGCTTTCTTT.

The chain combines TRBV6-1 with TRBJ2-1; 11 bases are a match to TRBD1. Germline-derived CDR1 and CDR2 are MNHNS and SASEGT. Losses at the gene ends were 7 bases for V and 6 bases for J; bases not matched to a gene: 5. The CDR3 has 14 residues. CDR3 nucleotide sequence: TGTGCCAGCATTGGGGGACAGGGGGTCAATGAGCAGTTCTTC. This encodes CASIGGQGVNEQFF.

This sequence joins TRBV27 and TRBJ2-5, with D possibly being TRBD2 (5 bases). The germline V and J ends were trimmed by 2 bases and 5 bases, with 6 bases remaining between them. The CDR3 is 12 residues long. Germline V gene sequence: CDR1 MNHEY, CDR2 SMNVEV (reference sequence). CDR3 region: CASSLRGETQYF. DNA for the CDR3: TGTGCCAGCAGTTTACGAGGGGAGACCCAGTACTTC.

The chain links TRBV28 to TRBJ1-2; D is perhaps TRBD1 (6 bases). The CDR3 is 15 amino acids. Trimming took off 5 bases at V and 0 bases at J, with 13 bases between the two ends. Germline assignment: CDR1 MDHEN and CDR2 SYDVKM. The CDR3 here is CASSPLQGANYGYTF. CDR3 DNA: TGTGCCAGCAGTCCCTTACAGGGAGCTAACTATGGCTACACCTTC.

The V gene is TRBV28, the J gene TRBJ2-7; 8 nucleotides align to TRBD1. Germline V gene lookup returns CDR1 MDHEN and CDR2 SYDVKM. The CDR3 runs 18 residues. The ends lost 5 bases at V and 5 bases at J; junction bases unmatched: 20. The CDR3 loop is CASSPPGTGVFVSNEQYF. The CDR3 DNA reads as TGTGCCAGCAGTCCCCCTGGGACAGGCGTGTTTGTATCCAACGAGCAGTACTTC.

CDR3 region: CASSLPSGSGPTDTQYF. The CDR3 bases are TGTGCCAGCAGCTTACCCTCGGGTAGCGGACCCACAGATACGCAGTATTTT. The chain employs TRBV13 and TRBJ2-3; TRBD2 is a possible D gene (6 bases). The CDR3 length is 17 residues. The V gene lost 2 bases and the J gene lost 2 bases, with 17 bases spanning the gap. Germline V gene data show CDR1 as PRHDT and CDR2 as FYEKMQ (reference sequence).

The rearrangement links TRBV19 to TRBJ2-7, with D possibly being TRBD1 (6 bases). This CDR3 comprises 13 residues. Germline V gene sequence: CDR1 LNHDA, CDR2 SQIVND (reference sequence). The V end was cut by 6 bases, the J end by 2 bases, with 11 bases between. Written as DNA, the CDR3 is TGTGCCAGTAGACGTCAGGGGACCTACGAGCAGTACTTC. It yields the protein CASRRQGTYEQYF.

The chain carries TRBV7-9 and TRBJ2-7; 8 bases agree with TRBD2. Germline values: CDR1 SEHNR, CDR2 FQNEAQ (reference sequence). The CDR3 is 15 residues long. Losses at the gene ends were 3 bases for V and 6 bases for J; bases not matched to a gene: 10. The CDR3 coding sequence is TGTGCCAGCAGCTTGACGGAAATAGCGGGACTCGAGCAGTACTTC. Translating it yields CASSLTEIAGLEQYF.

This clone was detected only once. The CDR3 region is CASSLAGIGSVKNGYTF. Here the CDR3 DNA reads TGCGCCAGCAGCTTGGCCGGGATCGGTTCGGTCAAGAATGGCTACACCTTC. The chain recombines TRBV5-1 with TRBJ1-2; no clear D. Trimming left V 0 bases short and J 6 bases short, with 21 bases between. The germline CDR1 and CDR2 sequences are SGHRS and YFSETQ. CDR3 size: 17 residues.

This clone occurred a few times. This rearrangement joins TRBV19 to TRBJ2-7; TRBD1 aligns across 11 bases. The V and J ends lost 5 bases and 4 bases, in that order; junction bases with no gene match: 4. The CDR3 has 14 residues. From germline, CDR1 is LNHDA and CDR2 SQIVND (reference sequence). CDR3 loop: CASSAGTGGYEQYF. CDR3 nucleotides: TGTGCCAGTAGTGCCGGGACAGGGGGTTACGAGCAGTACTTC.

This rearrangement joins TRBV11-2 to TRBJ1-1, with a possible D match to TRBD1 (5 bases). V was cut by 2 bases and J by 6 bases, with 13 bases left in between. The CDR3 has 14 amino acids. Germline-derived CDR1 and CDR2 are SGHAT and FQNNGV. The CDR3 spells CASSLKYQGPEAFF. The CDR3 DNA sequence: TGTGCCAGCAGCTTAAAGTATCAGGGTCCTGAAGCTTTCTTT. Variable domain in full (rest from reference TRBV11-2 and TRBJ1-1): EAGVAQSPRYKIIEKRQSVAFWCNPISGHATLYWYQQILGQGPKLLIQFQNNGVVDDSQLPKDRFSAERLKGVDSTLKIQPAKLEDSAVYLCASSLKYQGPEAFFGQGTRLTVV.

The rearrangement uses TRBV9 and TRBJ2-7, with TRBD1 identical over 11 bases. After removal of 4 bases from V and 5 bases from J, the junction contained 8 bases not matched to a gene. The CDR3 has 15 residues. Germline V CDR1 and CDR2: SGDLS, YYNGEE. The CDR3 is CASSFQDRGLHEQYF. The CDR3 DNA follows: TGTGCCAGCAGCTTCCAGGACAGGGGGCTGCACGAGCAGTACTTC.

The CDR3 sequence: CASSAQGTTNEKLFF. DNA of the CDR3: TGTGCCAGCTCAGCCCAGGGAACAACTAATGAAAAACTGTTTTTT. The rearrangement uses TRBV18 and TRBJ1-4, with D perhaps matching TRBD1 (5 bases). The CDR3 is 15 amino acids. Trimming removed 5 bases from V and 0 bases from J, with 10 bases in between. Germline CDR1 reads KGHSH; CDR2 reads LQKENI.

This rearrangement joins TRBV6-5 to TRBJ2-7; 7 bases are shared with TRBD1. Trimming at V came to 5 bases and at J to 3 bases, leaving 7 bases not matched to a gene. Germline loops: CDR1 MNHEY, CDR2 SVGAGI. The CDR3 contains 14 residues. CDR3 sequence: CASSNRQGVYEQYF. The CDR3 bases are TGTGCCAGCAGTAACCGACAGGGAGTCTACGAGCAGTACTTC.

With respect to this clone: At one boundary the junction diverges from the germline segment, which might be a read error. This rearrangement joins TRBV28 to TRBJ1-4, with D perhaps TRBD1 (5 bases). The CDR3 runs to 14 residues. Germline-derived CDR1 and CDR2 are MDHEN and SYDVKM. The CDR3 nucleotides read TGTGCCAGCAGTTTGGTACAGGATAATGGAAAACTGTTTTTT. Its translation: CASSLVQDNGKLFF.

This CDR3 is CASSFGQGARGYGYTF. For the CDR3, the DNA is TGTGCCAGCAGCTTCGGACAGGGGGCGCGGGGCTATGGCTACACCTTC. This chain connects TRBV7-2 to TRBJ1-2; 11 bases agree with TRBD1. Germline CDR1 is SGHTA and CDR2 is FQGNSA. Trimming at V came to 3 bases and at J to 4 bases, leaving 7 bases not matched to a gene. The CDR3 extends over 16 amino acids.

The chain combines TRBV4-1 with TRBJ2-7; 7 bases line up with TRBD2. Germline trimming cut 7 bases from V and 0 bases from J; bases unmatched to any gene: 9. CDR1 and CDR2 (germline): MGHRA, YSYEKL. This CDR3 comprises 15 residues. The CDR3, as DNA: TGCGCCAGCACCGCGGGAGTCTCCAGCTCCTACGAGCAGTACTTC. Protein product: CASTAGVSSSYEQYF.

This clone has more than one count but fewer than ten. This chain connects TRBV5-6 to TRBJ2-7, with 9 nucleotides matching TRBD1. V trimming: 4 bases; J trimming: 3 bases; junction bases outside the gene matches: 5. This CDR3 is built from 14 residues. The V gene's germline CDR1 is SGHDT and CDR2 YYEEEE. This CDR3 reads CASSPGTGYYEQYF. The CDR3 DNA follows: TGTGCCAGCAGCCCGGGGACAGGGTACTACGAGCAGTACTTC.

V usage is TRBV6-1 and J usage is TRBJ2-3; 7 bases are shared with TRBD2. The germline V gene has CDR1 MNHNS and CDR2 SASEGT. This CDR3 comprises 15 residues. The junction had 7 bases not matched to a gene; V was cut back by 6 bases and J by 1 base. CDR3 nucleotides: TGTGCCAGCAGCGCCCTAGCGGCCGGCACAGATACGCAGTATTTT. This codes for CASSALAAGTDTQYF.

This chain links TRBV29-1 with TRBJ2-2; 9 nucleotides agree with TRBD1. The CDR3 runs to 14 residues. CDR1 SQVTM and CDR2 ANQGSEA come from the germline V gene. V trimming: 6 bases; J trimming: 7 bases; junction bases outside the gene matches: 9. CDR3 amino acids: CSVTPRQGGGELFF. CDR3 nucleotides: TGCAGCGTCACCCCAAGACAGGGGGGCGGGGAGCTGTTTTTT.

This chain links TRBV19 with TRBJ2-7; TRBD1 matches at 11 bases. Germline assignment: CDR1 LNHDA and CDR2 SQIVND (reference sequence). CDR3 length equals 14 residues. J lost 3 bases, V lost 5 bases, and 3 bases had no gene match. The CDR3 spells CASSSGTGGYEQYF. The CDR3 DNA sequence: TGTGCCAGTAGTTCAGGGACAGGGGGCTACGAGCAGTACTTC.

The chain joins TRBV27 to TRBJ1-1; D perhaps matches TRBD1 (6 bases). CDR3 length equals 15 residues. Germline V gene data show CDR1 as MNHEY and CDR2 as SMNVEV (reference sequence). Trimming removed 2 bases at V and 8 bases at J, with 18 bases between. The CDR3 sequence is CASSLGGSDRSEAFF. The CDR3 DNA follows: TGTGCCAGCAGTTTAGGGGGATCCGACAGGTCAGAAGCTTTCTTT.

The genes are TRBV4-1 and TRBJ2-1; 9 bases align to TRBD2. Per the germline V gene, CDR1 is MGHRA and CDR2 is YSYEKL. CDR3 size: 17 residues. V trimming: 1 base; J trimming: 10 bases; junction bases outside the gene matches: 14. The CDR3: CASSQGRGGRALNEQFF. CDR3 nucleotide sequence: TGCGCCAGCAGCCAAGGTCGAGGCGGGAGGGCCTTAAACGAGCAGTTCTTC.